These T cell receptor beta chains were read from a single sample in a study of T cell responses to AZD1222 COVID-19 vaccine. Clones were sequenced by immunoSEQ multiplex PCR, and TCRdb holds only the in-frame ones, with some missing. This table holds approximately 100,000 clones, approximately 87% found once. The source material was peripheral blood, sampled on day 0 of AZD1222 vaccination. The receptors originated from an adult in good health. The CDR3 runs from the conserved cysteine through the conserved F or W. A D gene is named only where the DNA matches it firmly. Expanded clones are given a class, and other clones once, few, many or no size at all.

J gene: TRBJ1-1
D gene: .
V gene: TRBV11-3
clone size: .
CDR3 protein: CASSLFPNTEAFF
CDR3 DNA: TGTGCCAGCAGCTTGTTCCCTAACACTGAAGCTTTCTTT

J gene: TRBJ2-7
D gene: .
V gene: TRBV20-1
clone size: .
CDR3 protein: CSARGYEQYF
CDR3 DNA: TGCAGTGCTAGGGGGTACGAGCAGTACTTC

J gene: TRBJ1-1
D gene: .
V gene: TRBV18
clone size: once
CDR3 protein: CASSPQTGMNTEAFF
CDR3 DNA: TGTGCCAGCTCACCACAGACAGGAATGAACACTGAAGCTTTCTTT

J gene: TRBJ1-1
D gene: .
V gene: TRBV5-1
clone size: .
CDR3 protein: CASSLNTGSNTEAFF
CDR3 DNA: TGCGCCAGCAGCTTGAATACTGGATCGAACACTGAAGCTTTCTTT

J gene: TRBJ2-7
D gene: .
V gene: TRBV19
clone size: .
CDR3 protein: CASSSRQSYEQYF
CDR3 DNA: TGTGCCAGTAGTTCCCGACAGAGCTACGAGCAGTACTTC

J gene: TRBJ1-2
D gene: TRBD1
V gene: TRBV7-2
clone size: .
CDR3 protein: CASSFRQGAGYTF
CDR3 DNA: TGTGCCAGCAGCTTTCGGCAGGGGGCTGGCTACACCTTC

J gene: TRBJ1-2
D gene: TRBD1
V gene: TRBV4-2
clone size: .
CDR3 protein: CASSQGPGQENDGYTF
CDR3 DNA: TGTGCCAGCAGCCAAGGACCGGGACAGGAGAATGATGGCTACACCTTC

J gene: TRBJ2-1
D gene: .
V gene: TRBV2
clone size: .
CDR3 protein: CASTPPGNEQFF
CDR3 DNA: TGTGCCAGCACCCCTCCTGGGAATGAGCAGTTCTTC

J gene: TRBJ2-5
D gene: .
V gene: TRBV5-1
clone size: .
CDR3 protein: CASSLGGSLQGETQYF
CDR3 DNA: TGCGCCAGCAGCTTGGGCGGGTCCCTCCAGGGGGAGACCCAGTACTTC

J gene: TRBJ1-2
D gene: .
V gene: TRBV3-1/TRBV3-2
clone size: .
CDR3 protein: CASRTGSGYTF
CDR3 DNA: TGTGCCAGCAGGACAGGCAGCGGCTACACCTTC

J gene: TRBJ2-6
D gene: .
V gene: TRBV29-1
clone size: .
CDR3 protein: CSVGKAGANVLTF
CDR3 DNA: TGCAGCGTTGGGAAAGCTGGGGCCAACGTCCTGACTTTC

J gene: TRBJ2-1
D gene: .
V gene: TRBV7-2
clone size: .
CDR3 protein: CASIRGGDEQFF
CDR3 DNA: TGTGCCAGCATCCGAGGGGGGGATGAGCAGTTCTTC

J gene: TRBJ1-1
D gene: .
V gene: TRBV7-8
clone size: .
CDR3 protein: CASSEVVNTEAFF
CDR3 DNA: TGTGCCAGCTCGGAGGTCGTGAACACTGAAGCTTTCTTT

J gene: TRBJ1-2
D gene: TRBD1
V gene: TRBV27
clone size: .
CDR3 protein: CASSLGTGAGYTF
CDR3 DNA: TGTGCCAGCAGTCTGGGGACAGGGGCGGGCTACACCTTC

J gene: TRBJ1-1
D gene: TRBD1
V gene: TRBV7-9
clone size: .
CDR3 protein: CASSLGSGGTEAFF
CDR3 DNA: TGTGCCAGCAGCTTAGGGTCAGGGGGGACTGAAGCTTTCTTT